Listed below are T cell receptor beta chains from one sample, sequenced in a study of control samples from healthy donors and cancer patients. The repertoire was sequenced with immunoSEQ multiplex PCR; TCRdb's copy has only in-frame clones and lacks some. This sample contains some 190,000 clones. Input material: blood. These receptors all stem from a woman aged 30 to 39 in good health. Each CDR3 is given with its conserved first and last residue. A D gene is named only where the DNA matches it firmly.

V,J,D,DNA,CDR3
TRBV14,TRBJ1-2,NA,TGTGCCAGCAGCCAAGATTCGGTAATCGGCTACACCTTC,CASSQDSVIGYTF
TRBV29-1,TRBJ1-2,NA,TGCAGCGCGGTGGGTGGGACTCCTCTGGGCTATGGCTACACCTTC,CSAVGGTPLGYGYTF
TRBV28,TRBJ2-1,TRBD2,TGTGCCAGCAGTTCCCCGTCTAGCGGACCCTACAATGAGCAGTTCTTC,CASSSPSSGPYNEQFF
TRBV5-1,TRBJ2-3,TRBD1,TGCGCCAGCAGACCCCGAGGGACAGGGAGCACAGATACGCAGTATTTT,CASRPRGTGSTDTQYF
TRBV2,TRBJ2-3,TRBD1,TGTGCCAGCAGCGTGGACAGGGGAGACACAGATACGCAGTATTTT,CASSVDRGDTDTQYF
TRBV3-1/TRBV3-2,TRBJ1-1,NA,TGTGCCAGCAGCCAAAAAAAACCTTGGAACACTGAAGCTTTCTTT,CASSQKKPWNTEAFF
TRBV5-1,TRBJ2-1,NA,TGCGCCAGCAGCCCGGTAGAGTCGGCTGGGCAGTTCTTC,CASSPVESAGQFF
TRBV3-1/TRBV3-2,TRBJ1-1,TRBD1,TGTGCCAGCAGCCACTATGGGACAGGGAGCACTGAAGCTTTCTTT,CASSHYGTGSTEAFF
TRBV5-4,TRBJ1-1,NA,TGTGCCAGCAGGTACGGAGGTTACACTGAAGCTTTCTTT,CASRYGGYTEAFF
TRBV18,TRBJ1-2,NA,TGTGCCAGCTCACATTCCGAAGACTATGGCTACACCTTC,CASSHSEDYGYTF
TRBV5-8,TRBJ2-7,NA,TGTGCCAGCAGCTTTACTCTAGGGGCGTCTAACTCCTACGAGCAGTACTTC,CASSFTLGASNSYEQYF
TRBV5-6,TRBJ2-2,NA,TGTGCCAGCAGCTTGACGGAATCCGGGGAGCTGTTTTTT,CASSLTESGELFF
TRBV18,TRBJ2-2,TRBD1,TGTGCCAGCTCACTCGGACAGGGCAACACCGGGGAGCTGTTTTTT,CASSLGQGNTGELFF
TRBV6-6,TRBJ1-2,NA,TGTGCCAGCAGTTACCCGGCGAGTACTAACTATGGCTACACCTTC,CASSYPASTNYGYTF
TRBV27,TRBJ1-5,NA,TGTGCCAGCAGTTTATGGGCGGTTAGCAATCAGCCCCAGCATTTT,CASSLWAVSNQPQHF
TRBV4-2,TRBJ2-4,TRBD2,TGTGCCAGCAGCCAAGATAGCGGGGGGATCGTCAAAAACATTCAGTACTTC,CASSQDSGGIVKNIQYF
TRBV11-2,TRBJ2-5,TRBD2,TGTGCCAGCAGCTTCACTAGCGGGGGGGAAGAGACCCAGTACTTC,CASSFTSGGEETQYF
TRBV29-1,TRBJ1-5,TRBD1,TGCAGCGTTGGACAGGGGGCGAGACAGCCCCAGCATTTT,CSVGQGARQPQHF
TRBV18,TRBJ1-6,NA,TGTGCCAGCTCAACGAACTCCCGATCGGGGACCTATAATTCACCCCTCCACTTT,CASSTNSRSGTYNSPLHF
TRBV6-6,TRBJ1-6,NA,TGTGCCAGCAACCATTCCCCCTCCAGGCCCCTCCACTTT,CASNHSPSRPLHF
TRBV7-9,TRBJ1-2,TRBD1,TGTGCCAGCAGTGGGTACGGGACAGGGCCAACTAGCGCCTATGGCTACACCTTC,CASSGYGTGPTSAYGYTF
TRBV12-3/TRBV12-4,TRBJ2-3,NA,TGTGCCAGCAGTTTAATTACCACAGATACGCAGTATTTT,CASSLITTDTQYF
TRBV6-2/TRBV6-3,TRBJ1-5,NA,TGTGCCAGCAGTTACTCGCTAATTCAGCCCCAGCATTTT,CASSYSLIQPQHF
TRBV7-2,TRBJ1-5,TRBD1,TGTGCCAGCAGCCCTCGGACAGGGAATCAGCCCCAGCATTTT,CASSPRTGNQPQHF
TRBV7-2,TRBJ1-5,NA,TGTGCCAGCAGCCGTAGGTATAGCAATCAGCCCCAGCATTTT,CASSRRYSNQPQHF
TRBV5-6,TRBJ1-2,NA,TGTGCCAGCAGCTTGGCGCGGTGGGGGCGCGGTGGCTACACCTTC,CASSLARWGRGGYTF
TRBV5-1,TRBJ2-7,TRBD1,TGCGCCAGCAGCTTGTTGTCTCAGGGGACAGGATCTGAGCAGTACTTC,CASSLLSQGTGSEQYF
TRBV3-1/TRBV3-2,TRBJ2-6,NA,TGTGCCAGCAGCCAAAGCCGCGCTGGGGCCAACGTCCTGACTTTC,CASSQSRAGANVLTF
TRBV5-1,TRBJ1-3,NA,TGCGCCAGCAGCTCGTCGGTATCTGGAAACACCATATATTTT,CASSSSVSGNTIYF
TRBV4-1,TRBJ1-2,TRBD1,TGCGCCAGCAGCCAAGAGGGGACAGGGGTGCATGGCTACACCTTC,CASSQEGTGVHGYTF
TRBV28,TRBJ1-2,NA,TGTGCCAGCAGTTTAACAGGGCACTATGGCTACACCTTC,CASSLTGHYGYTF
TRBV12-5,TRBJ2-1,NA,TGTGCTAGTGGTTTGGGATCCCACAATGAGCAGTTCTTC,CASGLGSHNEQFF
TRBV28,TRBJ2-7,NA,TGTGCCAGCAGTTCAACCGGGCCGCCGTACGAGCAGTACTTC,CASSSTGPPYEQYF
TRBV20-1,TRBJ1-2,NA,TGCAGTGCTAGGGACACCTATGGCTACACCTTC,CSARDTYGYTF
TRBV9,TRBJ2-1,NA,TGTGCCAGCAGCGTAGGTATTCGGACAGACCCCTACAATGAGCAGTTCTTC,CASSVGIRTDPYNEQFF
TRBV7-9,TRBJ2-5,NA,TGTGCCAGCAGCCCTAACCCCGGACAGCAAGAGACCCAGTACTTC,CASSPNPGQQETQYF
TRBV6-5,TRBJ1-6,TRBD1,TGTGCCAGCACCGGACAGGGGTACAATTCACCCCTCCACTTT,CASTGQGYNSPLHF
TRBV6-5,TRBJ1-2,TRBD1,TGTGCCAGCAGAAATAACAGGGGTGGGGATGGCTACACCTTC,CASRNNRGGDGYTF
TRBV28,TRBJ2-5,NA,TGTGCCAGCAGTCCAAAACAGGGAAACCAAGAGACCCAGTACTTC,CASSPKQGNQETQYF
TRBV5-5,TRBJ2-3,TRBD2,TGTGCCAGCAGTACTAGCGGGGGGGCTGGAGAGACGCAGTATTTT,CASSTSGGAGETQYF
TRBV6-6,TRBJ2-3,NA,TGTGCCACCCAAGACAGTCGGATGACAGATACGCAGTATTTT,CATQDSRMTDTQYF
TRBV3-1/TRBV3-2,TRBJ1-1,NA,TGTGCCAGCAGCCAAGAAGCTTTTATGAACACTGAAGCTTTCTTT,CASSQEAFMNTEAFF
TRBV6-2/TRBV6-3,TRBJ2-1,TRBD2,TGTGCCAGCAGTTACTTGGCTAGCGGTTACAATGAGCAGTTCTTC,CASSYLASGYNEQFF
TRBV18,TRBJ1-2,NA,TGTGCCAGCTCACCCGGACAGACTTCTGGCTATGGCTACACCTTC,CASSPGQTSGYGYTF
TRBV3-1/TRBV3-2,TRBJ2-6,NA,TGTGCCAGCAGCCCCGAAAGGGGGGCCAACGTCCTGACTTTC,CASSPERGANVLTF
TRBV7-6,TRBJ2-7,NA,TGTGCCAGCAGCTCCCAGGGTGTGGGGTCTGGCGAGCAGTACTTC,CASSSQGVGSGEQYF
TRBV6-5,TRBJ2-3,NA,TGTGCCAGCAGCACCCAGGGGTTCCACACAGATACGCAGTATTTT,CASSTQGFHTDTQYF
TRBV21-1,TRBJ2-7,NA,TGTGCCAGCAGCAAGCGTCCCTTTCAAACCCTGTCGGTCCAAAGAGGAAGAAACTACGAGCAGTACTTC,CASSKRPFQTLSVQRGRNYEQYF
TRBV12-3/TRBV12-4,TRBJ1-6,NA,TGTGCTACCAAAGGCAGGGGTAATTCACCCCTCCACTTT,CATKGRGNSPLHF
TRBV2,TRBJ2-5,NA,TGTGCCAGCAGTGGCCAGAAAGAGACCCAGTACTTC,CASSGQKETQYF
TRBV4-1,TRBJ1-5,NA,TGCGCCAGCAGCCAAGAAAGCGTCAGTCATCAGCCCCAGCATTTT,CASSQESVSHQPQHF
TRBV19,TRBJ2-5,NA,TGTGCCAGTAGTATTAACTGGCAAGAGACCCAGTACTTC,CASSINWQETQYF
TRBV10-3,TRBJ1-4,NA,TGTGCCATCAGGGGGGGGACAACTAATGAAAAACTGTTTTTT,CAIRGGTTNEKLFF
TRBV20-1,TRBJ1-1,NA,TGCAGTGCTAGGGAACTTACTGAAGCTTTCTTT,CSARELTEAFF
TRBV3-1/TRBV3-2,TRBJ2-3,NA,TGTGCCAGCAACGGAGGACTTCCGCCATATTTT,CASNGGLPPYF
TRBV11-2,TRBJ2-7,TRBD2,TGTGCCAGCAGCCCGACGGGGGGCTACGAGCAGTACTTC,CASSPTGGYEQYF
TRBV10-1,TRBJ2-3,TRBD2,TGCGCCAGCAGTGAGTCCGCTAGCGGGGGCCCAGATACGCAGTATTTT,CASSESASGGPDTQYF
TRBV4-2,TRBJ2-1,NA,TGTGCCAGCAGCCCAAACAAGGGGGTCCACAGTTACAATGAGCAGTTCTTC,CASSPNKGVHSYNEQFF
TRBV13,TRBJ1-5,NA,TGTGCCAGCAGCTTCCTAATAATTGGGGGTCAGCCCCAGCATTTT,CASSFLIIGGQPQHF